Each of the 23 T cell receptor beta chains below was sequenced from the same sample in a study of blood T cell repertoires in COVID-19. Repertoires were generated with immunoSEQ multiplex PCR, while TCRdb's copy carries only in-frame clones and drops some. The data hold 110,000 or so clones, with 88% observed a single time. The sequenced material came from peripheral blood. The receptor source for this set is a woman in her 70s who had recovered from COVID-19.

This clone was seen more than once but under ten times. Other DNA sequences in the same sample also yield this CDR3. This rearrangement joins TRBV5-1 to TRBJ2-7; 10 bases align to TRBD1. The CDR3 is 15 residues long. With 0 bases clipped from V and 2 bases from J, the junction kept 2 bases outside the gene matches. Germline CDR1 is SGHRS and CDR2 is YFSETQ. CDR3 residues: CASSLAGTGAYEQYF. In DNA, the CDR3 is TGCGCCAGCAGCTTGGCGGGGACAGGGGCCTACGAGCAGTACTTC.

The chain carries TRBV9 and TRBJ2-2, with no clear D. Trimming shortened V by 4 bases and J by 7 bases, and 8 bases separated the two germline ends. CDR3 length equals 12 residues. CDR1 and CDR2 from the germline V gene are SGDLS and YYNGEE. The CDR3 DNA reads as TGTGCCAGCAGCCCCTTCTTCGGGGAGCTGTTTTTT. Protein product: CASSPFFGELFF.

The gene calls are TRBV28 and TRBJ2-3; 14 nucleotides line up with TRBD2. The V gene's germline CDR1 is MDHEN and CDR2 SYDVKM. The V segment lost 5 bases and the J segment 2 bases; nucleotides outside the gene matches: 12. This CDR3 is built from 19 residues. Written as DNA, the CDR3 is TGTGCCAGCAGTCGACCCCCGGGACTAGCGGGAGCCCCCACAGATACGCAGTATTTT. Translated: CASSRPPGLAGAPTDTQYF.

CDR3: CASSRKGTEYSPLHF. The CDR3, as DNA: TGTGCCAGCAGCCGCAAAGGGACAGAGTATTCACCCCTCCACTTT. This rearrangement joins TRBV7-9 to TRBJ1-6; 7 nucleotides agree with TRBD1. Germline loops: CDR1 SEHNR, CDR2 FQNEAQ (reference sequence). The CDR3 totals 15 residues. V trimming: 5 bases; J trimming: 8 bases; junction bases outside the gene matches: 9.

This chain links TRBV7-8 with TRBJ2-5; D is unclear. V was trimmed by 2 bases and J by 0 bases, leaving 10 bases between them. This CDR3 spans 15 amino acids. The germline CDR1 and CDR2 sequences are SGHVS and FQNEAQ. CDR3 region: CASSLNFLYQETQYF. In nucleotides, the CDR3 is TGTGCCAGCAGCTTAAATTTTCTGTACCAAGAGACCCAGTACTTC.

The gene calls are TRBV19 and TRBJ1-2; D may be TRBD1 (5 bases). Germline V gene sequence: CDR1 LNHDA, CDR2 SQIVND (reference sequence). CDR3 size: 11 residues. The V gene lost 7 bases and the J gene lost 4 bases, with 7 bases spanning the gap. The CDR3 sequence: CASTQGYGYTF. CDR3 in DNA: TGTGCCAGTACCCAGGGCTATGGCTACACCTTC.

In this sample, this clone turned up a few times. The chain has TRBV5-4 and TRBJ1-2; 8 nucleotides line up with TRBD1. The CDR3 is made up of 14 amino acids. CDR1 is SGHNT, CDR2 YYREEE, per germline (reference sequence). V was pared by 4 bases and J by 3 bases, with 5 bases of the junction left unmatched. The CDR3 region is CASSQGARDYGYTF. The CDR3 DNA reads TGTGCCAGCAGCCAGGGGGCGAGAGACTATGGCTACACCTTC. Together with reference TRBV5-4 and TRBJ1-2, the CDR3 gives the full variable domain: ETGVTQSPTHLIKTRGQQVTLRCSSQSGHNTVSWYQQALGQGPQFIFQYYREEENGRGNFPPRFSGLQFPNYSSELNVNALELDDSALYLCASSQGARDYGYTFGSGTRLTVV.

J is TRBJ2-1 and V is TRBV15; 10 nucleotides agree with TRBD2. Germline V gene lookup returns CDR1 LNHNV and CDR2 YYDKDF (reference sequence). This CDR3 is built from 14 residues. V was pared by 4 bases and J by 5 bases, with 2 bases of the junction left unmatched. In nucleotides, the CDR3 is TGTGCCACCAGCAAAGCGGGAGGGGACAATGAGCAGTTCTTC. It codes for CATSKAGGDNEQFF.

The chain couples TRBV12-5 to TRBJ2-1; D possibly corresponds to TRBD1 (6 bases). Germline V gives CDR1 LGHNT, CDR2 FRNRAP. The CDR3 has 14 residues. V was trimmed by 7 bases and J by 0 bases, leaving 10 bases between them. CDR3 protein: CASVRDNSYNEQFF. In DNA form, the CDR3 reads TGTGCTAGTGTCCGGGACAACTCCTACAATGAGCAGTTCTTC.

This chain links TRBV28 with TRBJ2-5; D perhaps matches TRBD1 (5 bases). CDR3 size: 14 residues. V lost 3 bases and J lost 3, with 11 bases in between. Per germline, CDR1 MDHEN and CDR2 SYDVKM. The CDR3 loop is CASSFQGGEETQYF. For the CDR3, the DNA is TGTGCCAGCAGTTTTCAGGGTGGAGAAGAGACCCAGTACTTC.

The chain is built from TRBV24-1 and TRBJ2-7; TRBD1 aligns across 8 bases. The CDR3 contains 16 residues. Germline CDR1 reads KGHDR; CDR2 reads SFDVKD. V shed 4 bases, J shed 0 bases, and the junction held 7 bases outside the gene matches. CDR3 nucleotide sequence: TGTGCCACCAGTGACCCTCCGGACAGGGTCTCCTACGAGCAGTACTTC. This translates into CATSDPPDRVSYEQYF.

This chain uses TRBV5-1 with TRBJ2-3, with 11 bases fitting TRBD2. In germline, CDR1 is SGHRS, CDR2 YFSETQ. With 7 bases clipped from V and 6 bases from J, the junction kept 7 bases outside the gene matches. CDR3 length: 14 amino acids. CDR3 amino acids: CASLTGTSGDTQYF. In DNA form, the CDR3 reads TGCGCCAGCCTAACCGGGACTAGCGGCGATACGCAGTATTTT.

The genes are TRBV3-1 (or the pseudogene TRBV3-2) and TRBJ2-3; 10 nucleotides line up with TRBD2. Trimming took 1 base from V and 5 from J; bases not matched to a gene: 3. CDR3 size: 15 residues. The V gene's germline CDR1 is LGHDT and CDR2 YNNKEL (reference sequence). CDR3 sequence reads: CASSQAGTSVDTQYF. CDR3 sequence (DNA): TGTGCCAGCAGCCAAGCGGGGACTAGCGTAGATACGCAGTATTTT.

This clone was seen just once. V is TRBV7-3 and J is TRBJ2-5; 7 bases fit TRBD1. The CDR3 totals 13 residues. Germline trimming cut 5 bases from V and 5 bases from J; bases unmatched to any gene: 5. Germline V lookup: CDR1 SGHTA, CDR2 FQGTGA. The CDR3 DNA sequence: TGTGCCAGCAGCCAGGGGGTTTTGGAGACCCAGTACTTC. This gives the protein CASSQGVLETQYF.

For the CDR3, the DNA is TGTGCCAGCAGTCTAGCGCTACTAGCCTACAATGAGCAGTTCTTC. Residues: CASSLALLAYNEQFF. This chain uses TRBV2 with TRBJ2-1, with D possibly TRBD2 on 6 matching bases. The CDR3 runs 15 residues. Looked up from germline, CDR1 is SNHLY and CDR2 is FYNNEI. V was clipped by 5 bases and J by 2 bases, with 13 bases between them.

The chain has TRBV5-6 and TRBJ1-1; D is perhaps TRBD1 (6 bases). The CDR3 extends over 16 amino acids. The V end lost 2 bases, the J end lost 4 bases, and 18 bases lay between the germline ends. CDR1 is SGHDT, CDR2 YYEEEE, per germline. The chain's CDR3 is CASSFGGRGGGTEAFF. The CDR3 DNA reads as TGTGCCAGCAGCTTTGGGGGCAGGGGTGGAGGCACTGAAGCTTTCTTT.

The chain uses TRBV5-6 and TRBJ2-5, with unresolved D. The germline V gene has CDR1 SGHDT and CDR2 YYEEEE. The CDR3 consists of 12 residues. Trimming left V 0 bases short and J 6 bases short, with 6 bases between. DNA for the CDR3: TGTGCCAGCAGCTTGGACAGAAAGACCCAGTACTTC. This codes for CASSLDRKTQYF.

Written as DNA, the CDR3 is TGTGCCAGCAGCAGGCCGGGCAGGGCGGACAATGAGCAGTTCTTC. Translating it yields CASSRPGRADNEQFF. This chain connects TRBV4-2 to TRBJ2-1, with TRBD1 as a possible D gene (5 bases). Germline V gene data show CDR1 as LGHNA and CDR2 as YNFKEQ. The length of the CDR3 is 15 residues. The V end lost 5 bases, the J end lost 5 bases, and 16 bases lay between the germline ends.

CDR3 DNA: TGTGCCAGTAGTATGGCTAGCGGGGGGCGCGAGCAGTACTTC. It translates to CASSMASGGREQYF. This sequence joins TRBV19 and TRBJ2-7, with 11 bases that match TRBD2. This CDR3 contains 14 residues. After removal of 3 bases from V and 6 bases from J, the junction contained 4 bases not matched to a gene. Germline V gene sequence: CDR1 LNHDA, CDR2 SQIVND (reference sequence).

A note on this clone: An end of the junction does not agree with germline; a read error may underlie this. V usage is TRBV5-1 and J usage is TRBJ2-3, with a tentative D call TRBD1 (6 bases). The CDR3 contains 15 residues. From germline, CDR1 is SGHRS and CDR2 YFSETQ. The CDR3 region is CASSSRQANTDTQYF. CDR3 sequence (DNA): TGCGCCAGTAGCTCTCGACAGGCAAACACAGATACGCAGTATTTT.

This rearrangement joins TRBV28 to TRBJ2-1; the D is unclear. CDR3 size: 11 residues. Germline V CDR1 and CDR2: MDHEN, SYDVKM. V was trimmed by 5 bases and J by 5 bases, leaving 4 bases between them. The CDR3 loop reads CASSLHNEQFF. Here the CDR3 DNA reads TGTGCCAGCAGTCTTCACAATGAGCAGTTCTTC.

The rearrangement links TRBV7-8 to TRBJ1-6; D gene uncertain. Trimming pared 0 bases from V and 10 bases from J, leaving 13 bases between. This CDR3 has 15 amino acids. Germline values: CDR1 SGHVS, CDR2 FQNEAQ. The CDR3 loop is CASSLAPRGISPLHF. The DNA for the CDR3 is TGTGCCAGCAGCTTAGCGCCCCGGGGAATCTCACCCCTCCACTTT.

The chain has TRBV18 and TRBJ2-7; no firm D call. V shed 3 bases and J shed 0 bases, with 6 bases lying between them. Germline V gene sequence: CDR1 KGHSH, CDR2 LQKENI. CDR3 length: 13 amino acids. The CDR3 here is CASSPGPSYEQYF. The CDR3 DNA follows: TGTGCCAGCTCACCTGGGCCCTCCTACGAGCAGTACTTC.